These 18 T cell receptor beta chains originate from one sample sequenced in a study of blood T cell repertoires in COVID-19. Assay used: immunoSEQ multiplex PCR; TCRdb lists only in-frame clones, some missing. Of 110,000 or so clones listed, over 75% are singletons. Sample: peripheral blood. The receptors were gathered from a woman in her 70s who had recovered from COVID-19.

The J gene is TRBJ2-3, the V gene TRBV9; a possible D gene is TRBD2 (5 bases). This CDR3 spans 16 amino acids. Germline CDR1 and CDR2: SGDLS and YYNGEE. Trimming stripped 3 bases from V and 0 bases from J, with 14 bases between. This CDR3 is CASSAASAASTDTQYF. The CDR3 region has the DNA TGTGCCAGCAGCGCCGCCTCAGCGGCTAGCACAGATACGCAGTATTTT.

This chain joins TRBV12-5 and TRBJ2-1, with D perhaps TRBD1 (6 bases). V lost 6 bases, J lost 2 bases, and 8 bases lay in between. The germline V gene encodes CDR1 LGHNT and CDR2 FRNRAP. This CDR3 comprises 13 residues. The CDR3 protein is CASGRQAYNEQFF. CDR3 in DNA: TGTGCTAGTGGGAGACAGGCCTACAATGAGCAGTTCTTC.

The chain recombines TRBV7-2 with TRBJ2-7; 9 nucleotides line up with TRBD2. This CDR3 is built from 14 residues. Trimming removed 4 bases from V and 3 bases from J; junction bases left unmatched: 4. CDR1 SGHTA and CDR2 FQGNSA come from the germline V gene. DNA of the CDR3: TGTGCCAGCAGCTGGACTAGCGCCGACTACGAGCAGTACTTC. This sequence encodes CASSWTSADYEQYF.

The chain uses TRBV9 and TRBJ2-3, with 9 bases aligning to TRBD2. After removal of 0 bases from V and 0 bases from J, the junction contained 5 bases not matched to a gene. The CDR3 sequence is 17 residues long. Germline V gene sequence: CDR1 SGDLS, CDR2 YYNGEE. CDR3 nucleotide sequence: TGTGCCAGCAGCGTAGTGGCTAGCGGGACTAGCACAGATACGCAGTATTTT. Protein product: CASSVVASGTSTDTQYF.

The gene calls are TRBV9 and TRBJ1-1; no clear D. The V gene lost 3 bases and the J gene lost 1 base, with 7 bases spanning the gap. CDR3 length equals 13 residues. Germline V gene sequence: CDR1 SGDLS, CDR2 YYNGEE. The CDR3, as DNA: TGTGCCAGCAGCGGGACTGCGAACACTGAAGCTTTCTTT. Translation: CASSGTANTEAFF.

In its sample, this clone was seen a few times. The chain is built from TRBV7-9 and TRBJ1-2; 10 nucleotides match TRBD1. V lost 5 bases to trimming and J lost 1 base; unmatched junction nucleotides: 7. The CDR3 has 16 amino acids. CDR1 and CDR2 from the germline V gene are SEHNR and FQNEAQ (reference sequence). The DNA of the CDR3 is TGTGCCAGCAGCCGCACCGGGACAGGGGTTAACTATGGCTACACCTTC. Translation gives CASSRTGTGVNYGYTF.

J is TRBJ2-3 and V is TRBV28; tentative D call: TRBD2 (6 bases). The V end lost 4 bases, the J end lost 0 bases, and 14 bases lay between the germline ends. CDR1 MDHEN and CDR2 SYDVKM come from the germline V gene. The CDR3 has 16 amino acids. The CDR3 loop is CASSYPLAYSTDTQYF. CDR3 sequence (DNA): TGTGCCAGCAGTTACCCTCTAGCGTATAGCACAGATACGCAGTATTTT.

As DNA, the CDR3 is TGTGCAAGTCGCTTAGGAGGGGAATTGCAGGGGCGGCAGGGATACAATGAGCAGTTCTTC. It is translated as CASRLGGELQGRQGYNEQFF. The chain joins TRBV12-2 to TRBJ2-1; the table's D call, TRBD1, was not checked against the DNA. TRBV12-2 is flagged as a pseudogene. The CDR3 has 20 residues.

The chain joins TRBV6-1 to TRBJ1-4; tentatively, D is TRBD1 (5 bases). This CDR3 is built from 14 residues. Trimming removed 1 base at V and 8 bases at J, with 11 bases between. From germline, CDR1 is MNHNS and CDR2 SASEGT. The CDR3 DNA sequence: TGTGCCAGCAGTGAAGTTCTGGGGCGCGAAAAACTGTTTTTT. As protein: CASSEVLGREKLFF.

The rearrangement links TRBV7-2 to TRBJ1-2; D not resolved. The CDR3 has 14 amino acids. Between the trimmed V and J ends, which lost 3 bases and 6 bases, there was a span of 14 bases. Per the germline V gene, CDR1 is SGHTA and CDR2 is FQGNSA. In DNA form, the CDR3 reads TGTGCCAGCAGCTTCAGCCGACAATCCGATGGCTACACCTTC. Its protein is CASSFSRQSDGYTF.

To note about this clone: This sample also contains other DNA sequences that code for the same CDR3. The J gene is TRBJ2-2, the V gene TRBV4-3, with D unclear. V lost 3 bases, J lost 4 bases, and 6 bases lay in between. The CDR3 loop spans 13 amino acids. CDR1 is LGHNA, CDR2 YSLEER, per germline. The CDR3 sequence is CASSHRGTGELFF. The CDR3 bases are TGCGCCAGCAGCCATCGAGGCACCGGGGAGCTGTTTTTT.

The chain links TRBV6-8 to TRBJ2-7; no clear D. With 7 bases removed from V and 0 bases from J, the gap between germline ends came to 13 bases. The CDR3 loop spans 14 amino acids. Germline CDR1 MNHGY, CDR2 SAAAGT. CDR3 in DNA: TGTGCCAGCATGGGCAGCCCCTTCTCCTACGAGCAGTACTTC. Amino acid sequence: CASMGSPFSYEQYF.

J is TRBJ2-7 and V is TRBV7-2; 7 positions match TRBD2. V dropped 5 bases and J dropped 0; count of bases not matched to a gene: 10. Germline V CDR1 and CDR2: SGHTA, FQGNSA. There are 16 residues in the CDR3. The CDR3 region is CASSPRRRGSSYEQYF. As DNA, the CDR3 is TGTGCCAGCAGCCCGAGGCGGCGGGGGTCCTCCTACGAGCAGTACTTC.

This sequence joins TRBV6-5 and TRBJ2-7; TRBD2 agrees at 7 bases. The junction had 6 bases not matched to a gene; V was cut back by 0 bases and J by 4 bases. Germline-derived CDR1 and CDR2 are MNHEY and SVGAGI. The CDR3 length is 15 residues. CDR3 DNA sequence: TGTGCCAGCAGTTACTCCGGGACGGGACTATACGAGCAGTACTTC. It yields the protein CASSYSGTGLYEQYF.

The chain is built from TRBV11-2 and TRBJ1-4; a possible D gene is TRBD1 (5 bases). Germline CDR1 is SGHAT and CDR2 is FQNNGV. Trimming removed 0 bases from V and 7 bases from J, with 9 bases in between. The CDR3 totals 14 residues. The CDR3 sequence: CASSLDGGAEKLFF. The CDR3 DNA follows: TGTGCCAGCAGCTTAGACGGGGGTGCTGAAAAACTGTTTTTT.

The genes are TRBV7-3 and TRBJ2-1, with 13 bases fitting TRBD2. The trim removed 3 bases at V and 3 bases at J, leaving 2 bases unmatched. The CDR3 loop spans 16 amino acids. Germline assignment: CDR1 SGHTA and CDR2 FQGTGA. The CDR3 DNA reads TGTGCCAGCAGCTTGGGGACTAGCGGGAACTACAATGAGCAGTTCTTC. This sequence encodes CASSLGTSGNYNEQFF. The variable domain in full, completed from reference TRBV7-3 and TRBJ2-1, reads GAGVSQTPSNKVTEKGKYVELRCDPISGHTALYWYRQSLGQGPEFLIYFQGTGAADDSGLPNDRFFAVRPEGSVSTLKIQRTERGDSAVYLCASSLGTSGNYNEQFFGPGTRLTVL.

The chain is built from TRBV7-9 and TRBJ2-5; 7 bases are shared with TRBD2. The germline gives CDR1 SEHNR, CDR2 FQNEAQ (reference sequence). The length of the CDR3 is 15 residues. After removal of 4 bases from V and 3 bases from J, the junction contained 8 bases not matched to a gene. The DNA of the CDR3 is TGTGCCAGCAGCTCCCTAGCGGCTACAAAAGAGACCCAGTACTTC. As protein: CASSSLAATKETQYF.

This rearrangement joins TRBV11-2 to TRBJ1-2; 7 nucleotides align to TRBD1. In germline, CDR1 is SGHAT, CDR2 FQNNGV. Unmatched junction bases numbered 8, after V lost 5 bases and J lost 8 bases. This CDR3 contains 13 residues. CDR3 DNA: TGTGCCAGCAGCCAGGACAGGACGCGGGGCTACACCTTC. As protein: CASSQDRTRGYTF.